What follows are 6 T cell receptor beta chains derived from one specimen sequenced in a study of T cell responses to AZD1222 COVID-19 vaccine. This table comes from immunoSEQ multiplex PCR, and its TCRdb copy is limited to in-frame clones, with some not included. The table lists approximately 160,000 clones, about nine tenths of them singletons, with about 3.4% in the top ten. The source material was peripheral blood, sampled on day 0 of MenACWY control vaccination. The receptors were sampled from an adult in good health.

The chain employs TRBV28 and TRBJ1-4, with D uncertain. The CDR3 consists of 16 residues. The germline CDR1 and CDR2 sequences are MDHEN and SYDVKM. The V end was cut by 7 bases, the J end by 3 bases, with 18 bases between. CDR3 sequence (DNA): TGTGCCAGCACCGGTATTGGGTGGCTCGCTAATGAAAAACTGTTTTTT. The encoded protein is CASTGIGWLANEKLFF.

This chain joins TRBV7-9 and TRBJ1-4, with D possibly being TRBD1 (5 bases). The germline V gene has CDR1 SEHNR and CDR2 FQNEAQ (reference sequence). V lost 6 bases and J lost 1, with 15 bases in between. The CDR3 covers 16 residues. CDR3 amino acids: CASSPRAQGTNEKLFF. Here the CDR3 DNA reads TGTGCCAGCAGTCCACGGGCCCAGGGAACTAATGAAAAACTGTTTTTT.

This chain connects TRBV29-1 to TRBJ1-2; the D gene is possibly TRBD1 (6 bases). Germline values: CDR1 SQVTM, CDR2 ANQGSEA. V was shortened by 2 bases and J by 4 bases, with 14 bases between the two germline ends. The CDR3 totals 14 residues. In DNA, the CDR3 is TGCAGCGTTGAAACAGGGCCTGGTCTCTATGGCTACACCTTC. Translating it yields CSVETGPGLYGYTF.

The genes are TRBV10-2 and TRBJ2-2, with 10 bases identical to TRBD2. Germline V gene data show CDR1 as WSHSY and CDR2 as SAAADI. The CDR3 is made up of 17 amino acids. Trimming cost V 0 bases and J 0 bases; bases outside gene matches: 1. The CDR3 protein is CASSESTSGTNTGELFF. The CDR3 DNA reads TGCGCCAGCAGTGAGTCTACTAGCGGGACGAACACCGGGGAGCTGTTTTTT.

A word on this clone: Additional DNA sequences in this sample encode the identical CDR3. The rearrangement links TRBV30 to TRBJ1-1; D might be TRBD1 (6 bases). The ends were cut back, 7 bases at V and 0 bases at J, with 12 bases in the middle. Germline loops: CDR1 GTSNPN, CDR2 SVGIG (reference sequence). The CDR3 is 13 amino acids. CDR3 in amino acids: CASTRGMNTEAFF. CDR3 in DNA: TGTGCCTCGACCAGGGGAATGAACACTGAAGCTTTCTTT.

V usage is TRBV11-2 and J usage is TRBJ2-1; 7 nucleotides agree with TRBD2. This CDR3 has 17 residues. V dropped 6 bases and J dropped 0; count of bases not matched to a gene: 11. The V gene's germline CDR1 is SGHAT and CDR2 FQNNGV. In DNA, the CDR3 is TGTGCCAGCAGACCCAGAGGGCGGGGGAGCTCCTACAATGAGCAGTTCTTC. It specifies CASRPRGRGSSYNEQFF.